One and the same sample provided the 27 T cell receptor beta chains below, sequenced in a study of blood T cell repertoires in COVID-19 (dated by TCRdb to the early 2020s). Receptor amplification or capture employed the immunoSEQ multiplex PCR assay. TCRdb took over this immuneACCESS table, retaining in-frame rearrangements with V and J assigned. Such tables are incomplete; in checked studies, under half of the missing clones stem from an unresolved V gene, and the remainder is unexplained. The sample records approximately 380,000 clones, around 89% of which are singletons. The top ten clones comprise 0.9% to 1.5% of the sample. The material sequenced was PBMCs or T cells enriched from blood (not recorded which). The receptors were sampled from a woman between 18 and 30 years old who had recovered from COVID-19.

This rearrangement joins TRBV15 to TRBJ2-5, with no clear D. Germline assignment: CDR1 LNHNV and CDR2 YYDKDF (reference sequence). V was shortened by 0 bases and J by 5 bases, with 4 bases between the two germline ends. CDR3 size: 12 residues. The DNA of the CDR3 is TGTGCCACCAGCAGAGATAGCGAGACCCAGTACTTC. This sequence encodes CATSRDSETQYF.

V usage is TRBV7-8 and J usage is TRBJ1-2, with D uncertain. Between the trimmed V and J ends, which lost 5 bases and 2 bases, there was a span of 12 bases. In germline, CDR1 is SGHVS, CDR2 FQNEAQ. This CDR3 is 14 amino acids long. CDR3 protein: CASSQTGDNYGYTF. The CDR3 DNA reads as TGTGCCAGCAGCCAAACCGGAGACAACTATGGCTACACCTTC.

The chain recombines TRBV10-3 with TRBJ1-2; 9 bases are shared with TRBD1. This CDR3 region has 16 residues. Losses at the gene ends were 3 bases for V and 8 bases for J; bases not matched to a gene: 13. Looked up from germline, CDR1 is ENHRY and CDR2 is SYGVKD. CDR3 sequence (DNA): TGTGCCATCAGTGAAGGGACAGGGACCTTGGCAGGAGGCTACACCTTC. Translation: CAISEGTGTLAGGYTF.

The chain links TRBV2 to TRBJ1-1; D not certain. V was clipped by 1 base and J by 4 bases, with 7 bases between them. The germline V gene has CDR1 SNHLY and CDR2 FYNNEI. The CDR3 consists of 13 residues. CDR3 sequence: CASSEVELTEAFF. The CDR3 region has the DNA TGTGCCAGCAGTGAAGTGGAGCTCACTGAAGCTTTCTTT.

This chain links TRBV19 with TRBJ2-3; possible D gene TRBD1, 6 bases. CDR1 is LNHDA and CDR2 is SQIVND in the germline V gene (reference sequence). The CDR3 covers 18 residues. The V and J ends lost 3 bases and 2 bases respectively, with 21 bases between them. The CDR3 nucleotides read TGTGCCAGTAGTATCCCCCGAGAGGGGGTGGGGGCCACAGATACGCAGTATTTT. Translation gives CASSIPREGVGATDTQYF.

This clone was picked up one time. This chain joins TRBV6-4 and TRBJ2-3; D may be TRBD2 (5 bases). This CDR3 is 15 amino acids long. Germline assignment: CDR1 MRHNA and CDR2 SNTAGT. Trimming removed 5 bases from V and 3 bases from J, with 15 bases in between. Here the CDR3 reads CASSPQRSWTDTQYF. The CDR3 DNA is TGTGCCAGCAGTCCCCAGCGGTCCTGGACAGATACGCAGTATTTT.

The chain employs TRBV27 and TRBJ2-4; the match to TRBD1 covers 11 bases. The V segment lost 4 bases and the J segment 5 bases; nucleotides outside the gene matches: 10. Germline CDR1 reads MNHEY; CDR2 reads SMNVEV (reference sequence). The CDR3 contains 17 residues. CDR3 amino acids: CASSSLTWDRGENIQYF. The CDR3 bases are TGTGCCAGCAGTTCCCTAACATGGGACAGGGGGGAAAACATTCAGTACTTC.

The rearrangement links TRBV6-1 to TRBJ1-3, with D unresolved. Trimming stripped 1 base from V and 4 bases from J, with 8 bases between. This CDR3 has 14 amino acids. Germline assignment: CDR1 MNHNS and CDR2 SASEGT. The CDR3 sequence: CASSEGASGNTIYF. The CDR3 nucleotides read TGTGCCAGCAGTGAAGGGGCTTCGGGAAACACCATATATTTT.

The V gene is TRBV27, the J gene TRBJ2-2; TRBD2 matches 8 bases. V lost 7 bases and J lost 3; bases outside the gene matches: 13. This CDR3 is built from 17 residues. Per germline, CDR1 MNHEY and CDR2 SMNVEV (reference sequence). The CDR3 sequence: CASTTLEASGYTGELFF. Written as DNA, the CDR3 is TGTGCCAGCACCACCCTGGAGGCTAGCGGGTACACCGGGGAGCTGTTTTTT.

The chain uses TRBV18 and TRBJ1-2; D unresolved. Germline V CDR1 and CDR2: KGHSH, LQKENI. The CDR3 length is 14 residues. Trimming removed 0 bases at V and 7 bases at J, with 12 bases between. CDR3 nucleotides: TGTGCCAGCTCACCACCGACAATTGTGCGTGGCTACACCTTC. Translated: CASSPPTIVRGYTF.

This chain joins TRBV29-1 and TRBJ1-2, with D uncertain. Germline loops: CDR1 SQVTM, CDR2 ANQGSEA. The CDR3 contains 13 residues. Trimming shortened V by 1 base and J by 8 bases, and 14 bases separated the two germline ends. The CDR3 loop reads CSVEGLKVIGYTF. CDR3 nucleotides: TGCAGCGTTGAAGGACTGAAGGTAATCGGCTACACCTTC. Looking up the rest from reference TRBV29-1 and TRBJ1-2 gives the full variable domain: SAVISQKPSRDICQRGTSLTIQCQVDSQVTMMFWYRQQPGQSLTLIATANQGSEATYESGFVIDKFPISRPNLTFSTLTVSNMSPEDSSIYLCSVEGLKVIGYTFGSGTRLTVV.

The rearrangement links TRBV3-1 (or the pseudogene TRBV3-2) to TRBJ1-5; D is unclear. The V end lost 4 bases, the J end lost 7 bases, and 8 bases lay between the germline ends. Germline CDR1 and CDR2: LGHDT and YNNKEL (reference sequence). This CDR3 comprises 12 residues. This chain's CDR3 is CASSPSGQPQHF. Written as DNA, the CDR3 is TGTGCCAGCAGCCCCTCGGGGCAGCCCCAGCATTTT.

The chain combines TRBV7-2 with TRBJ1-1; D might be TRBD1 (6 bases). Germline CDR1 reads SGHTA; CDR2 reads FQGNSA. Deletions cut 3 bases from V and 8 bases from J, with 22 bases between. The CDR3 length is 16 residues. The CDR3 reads CASSFPALGQNWEAFF. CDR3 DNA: TGTGCCAGCAGCTTCCCCGCCCTCGGACAGAACTGGGAAGCTTTCTTT.

CDR3 coding DNA: TGTGCCAGCAGCGTAGAGGGGGGGCAAAACTACGAGCAGTACTTC. It encodes CASSVEGGQNYEQYF. The J gene is TRBJ2-7, the V gene TRBV9; D possibly corresponds to TRBD2 (7 bases). Per germline, CDR1 SGDLS and CDR2 YYNGEE. CDR3 length: 15 residues. V lost 0 bases and J lost 3, with 13 bases in between.

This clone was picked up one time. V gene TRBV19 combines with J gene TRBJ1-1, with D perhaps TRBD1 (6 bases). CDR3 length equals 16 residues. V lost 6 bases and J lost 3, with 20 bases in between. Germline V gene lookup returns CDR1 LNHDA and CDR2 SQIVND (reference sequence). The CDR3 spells CASSIAGWGPDTEAFF. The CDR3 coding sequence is TGTGCCAGTAGCATCGCCGGGTGGGGGCCCGACACTGAAGCTTTCTTT.

The CDR3 reads CASNRDSFNYGYTF. The DNA for the CDR3 is TGTGCCAGCAATCGGGACAGCTTTAACTATGGCTACACCTTC. This chain connects TRBV2 to TRBJ1-2, with 7 nucleotides matching TRBD1. J gave up 1 base and V 7 bases, and 6 bases lay outside the gene matches. The CDR3 spans 14 residues. Germline V gives CDR1 SNHLY, CDR2 FYNNEI.

CDR3 DNA: TGTGCCACCAGCAGAGTTGCGGGAGGCAGGGGGACTGGGGCCAACGTCCTGACTTTC. Its protein is CATSRVAGGRGTGANVLTF. The chain links TRBV15 to TRBJ2-6; D perhaps matches TRBD2 (8 bases). There are 19 residues in the CDR3. Trimming removed 1 base from V and 2 bases from J, with 18 bases in between. The germline CDR1 and CDR2 sequences are LNHNV and YYDKDF (reference sequence).

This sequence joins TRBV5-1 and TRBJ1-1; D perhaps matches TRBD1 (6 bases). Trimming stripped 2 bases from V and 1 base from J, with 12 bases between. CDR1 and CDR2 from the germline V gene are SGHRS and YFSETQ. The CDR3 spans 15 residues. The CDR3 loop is CASSFTGFGNTEAFF. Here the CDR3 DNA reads TGCGCCAGCAGCTTTACAGGGTTTGGGAACACTGAAGCTTTCTTT.

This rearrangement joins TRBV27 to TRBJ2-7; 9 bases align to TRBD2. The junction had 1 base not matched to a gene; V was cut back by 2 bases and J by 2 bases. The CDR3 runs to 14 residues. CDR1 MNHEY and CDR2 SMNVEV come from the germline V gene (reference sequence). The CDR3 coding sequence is TGTGCCAGCAGTTTAGCGGGGGGGACCTACGAGCAGTACTTC. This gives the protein CASSLAGGTYEQYF.

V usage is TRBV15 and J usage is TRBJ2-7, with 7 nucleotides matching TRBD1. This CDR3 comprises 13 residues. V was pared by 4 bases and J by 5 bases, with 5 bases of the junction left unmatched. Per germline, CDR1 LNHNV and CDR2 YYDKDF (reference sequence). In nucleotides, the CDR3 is TGTGCCACCAGCACTACAGGGGTCCACGAGCAGTACTTC. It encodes CATSTTGVHEQYF.

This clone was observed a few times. CDR3 DNA sequence: TGTGCCAGCTCACCCCGACAGGTTATGGTGGCTGGAAACACCATATATTTT. Translated: CASSPRQVMVAGNTIYF. The V and J genes are TRBV18 and TRBJ1-3; weak D call: TRBD1 (6 bases). The germline V and J ends were trimmed by 3 bases and 2 bases, with 17 bases remaining between them. The length of the CDR3 is 17 residues. Germline CDR1 KGHSH, CDR2 LQKENI. The variable domain in full, completed from reference TRBV18 and TRBJ1-3, reads NAGVMQNPRHLVRRRGQEARLRCSPMKGHSHVYWYRQLPEEGLKFMVYLQKENIIDESGMPKERFSAEFPKEGPSILRIQQVVRGDSAAYFCASSPRQVMVAGNTIYFGEGSWLTVV.

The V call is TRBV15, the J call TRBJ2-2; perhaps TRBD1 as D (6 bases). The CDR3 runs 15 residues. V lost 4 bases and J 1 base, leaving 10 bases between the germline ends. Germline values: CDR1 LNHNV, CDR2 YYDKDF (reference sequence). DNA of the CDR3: TGTGCCACCAGCAACCCACAGGGGAACACCGGGGAGCTGTTTTTT. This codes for CATSNPQGNTGELFF.

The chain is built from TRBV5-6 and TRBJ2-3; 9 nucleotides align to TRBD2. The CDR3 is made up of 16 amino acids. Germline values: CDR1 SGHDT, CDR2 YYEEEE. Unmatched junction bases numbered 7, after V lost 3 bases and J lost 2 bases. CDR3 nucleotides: TGTGCCAGCAGCTCGGGGACTAGCATCCCCACAGATACGCAGTATTTT. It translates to CASSSGTSIPTDTQYF.

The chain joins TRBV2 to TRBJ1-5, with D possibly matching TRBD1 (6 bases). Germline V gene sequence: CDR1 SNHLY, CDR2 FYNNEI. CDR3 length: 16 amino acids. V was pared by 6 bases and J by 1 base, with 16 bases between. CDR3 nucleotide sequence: TGTGCCAGCAGCCATGACAGGCTTCTCAGCAATCAGCCCCAGCATTTT. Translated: CASSHDRLLSNQPQHF.

CDR3 protein: CASSELRGLKHEQYF. CDR3 sequence (DNA): TGTGCCAGCTCGGAGCTCAGGGGGCTGAAGCACGAGCAGTACTTC. This chain joins TRBV18 and TRBJ2-7; the match to TRBD1 covers 8 bases. Germline V gene sequence: CDR1 KGHSH, CDR2 LQKENI. Germline trimming cut 6 bases from V and 5 bases from J; bases unmatched to any gene: 12. The CDR3 has 15 amino acids.

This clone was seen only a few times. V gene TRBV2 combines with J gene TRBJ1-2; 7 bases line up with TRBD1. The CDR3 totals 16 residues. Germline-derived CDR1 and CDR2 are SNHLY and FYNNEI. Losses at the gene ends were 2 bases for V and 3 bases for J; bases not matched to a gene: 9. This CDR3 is CASSERPGQEYYGYTF. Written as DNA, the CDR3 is TGTGCCAGCAGTGAACGCCCCGGACAGGAGTACTATGGCTACACCTTC.

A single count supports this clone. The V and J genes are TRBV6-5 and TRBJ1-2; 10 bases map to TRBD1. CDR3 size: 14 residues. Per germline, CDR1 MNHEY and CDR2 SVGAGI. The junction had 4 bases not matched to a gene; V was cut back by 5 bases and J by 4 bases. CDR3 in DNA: TGTGCCAGCAGTCCCGGGACAGGGGCCTATGGCTACACCTTC. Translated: CASSPGTGAYGYTF.